Shown below are 28 T cell receptor beta chains from a single sample sequenced in a study of OX40 agonist ivuxolimab in advanced cancers. The method was immunoSEQ multiplex PCR; TCRdb's version includes in-frame clones alone and lacks a portion of them. This sample has 76,000 or so clones, with about 89% found just once. The material was CD4+ or CD8+ T cells sorted from blood, obtained in a trial of the OX40 agonist ivuxolimab. The source is an adult with an advanced solid tumor such as melanoma, head and neck, liver or kidney cancer.

This rearrangement joins TRBV6-7 to TRBJ1-1; 10 positions agree with TRBD1. TRBV6-7 is marked as an open reading frame, function uncertain. Unmatched junction bases numbered 6, after V lost 0 bases and J lost 5 bases. The CDR3 covers 16 residues. The DNA of the CDR3 is TGTGCCAGCAGTTACTCGGGACAGGGGTGGGGAACTGAAGCTTTCTTT. Its translation is CASSYSGQGWGTEAFF.

This clone was counted only a few times. The rearrangement joins TRBV28 to TRBJ2-7, with D hard to call. Trimming removed 4 bases at V and 7 bases at J, with 8 bases between. This CDR3 is built from 11 residues. The germline V gene encodes CDR1 MDHEN and CDR2 SYDVKM. The CDR3 coding sequence is TGTGCCAGCAGTTCCTTTTATGAGCAGTACTTC. Protein product: CASSSFYEQYF.

This chain joins TRBV5-1 and TRBJ2-1, with D possibly TRBD2 on 6 matching bases. With 2 bases removed from V and 7 bases from J, the gap between germline ends came to 19 bases. Germline V gene lookup returns CDR1 SGHRS and CDR2 YFSETQ. This CDR3 has 16 amino acids. CDR3 sequence (DNA): TGCGCCAGCAGCTTCGCAAGTCGGGAGTTCCCTAATGAGCAGTTCTTC. It is translated as CASSFASREFPNEQFF.

The chain joins TRBV11-3 to TRBJ1-1, with 7 bases aligning to TRBD1. Germline-derived CDR1 and CDR2 are SGHNT and YENEEA. V was clipped by 6 bases and J by 1 base; unmatched bases: 5. The CDR3 loop spans 14 amino acids. The CDR3 DNA is TGTGCCAGCAGGGGGGGGACAGCGAACACTGAAGCTTTCTTT. Amino acids: CASRGGTANTEAFF. Filled out from reference TRBV11-3 and TRBJ1-1, the complete variable domain reads EAGVVQSPRYKIIEKKQPVAFWCNPISGHNTLYWYLQNLGQGPELLIRYENEEAVDDSQLPKDRFSAERLKGVDSTLKIQPAELGDSAVYLCASRGGTANTEAFFGQGTRLTVV.

The chain employs TRBV7-8 and TRBJ2-5; D is perhaps TRBD2 (6 bases). Germline CDR1 reads SGHVS; CDR2 reads FQNEAQ. The CDR3 totals 16 residues. The V end lost 5 bases, the J end lost 2 bases, and 18 bases lay between the germline ends. The CDR3 nucleotides are TGTGCCAGCAGCCCCCCCCAGGGAGGTGGGCAAGAGACCCAGTACTTC. It yields the protein CASSPPQGGGQETQYF.

CDR3 bases: TGTGCCAGCAGTGTGCAGGGTCCCACCTATGGCTACACCTTC. It encodes CASSVQGPTYGYTF. V usage is TRBV2 and J usage is TRBJ1-2; TRBD1 might be the D (5 bases). Deletions cut 4 bases from V and 4 bases from J, with 13 bases between. CDR1 and CDR2 from the germline V gene are SNHLY and FYNNEI. The CDR3 totals 14 residues.

A few counts support this clone. The chain uses TRBV30 and TRBJ1-2; D may be TRBD1 (5 bases). The CDR3 has 13 amino acids. Germline CDR1 reads GTSNPN; CDR2 reads SVGIG (reference sequence). The germline V and J ends were trimmed by 1 base and 6 bases, with 12 bases remaining between them. The CDR3 region is CAWSEVRVDGYTF. The CDR3 DNA reads TGTGCCTGGAGTGAGGTCAGGGTTGATGGCTACACCTTC.

The rearrangement uses TRBV28 and TRBJ1-2, with D unclear. With 5 bases removed from V and 0 bases from J, the gap between germline ends came to 13 bases. The CDR3 is made up of 15 amino acids. Germline loops: CDR1 MDHEN, CDR2 SYDVKM. CDR3 coding DNA: TGTGCCAGCAGTCCCTCACAATTAGCTAACTATGGCTACACCTTC. It encodes CASSPSQLANYGYTF.

The chain combines TRBV4-2 with TRBJ2-7; the D gene could be TRBD1 or TRBD2 (7 bases each). The V gene's germline CDR1 is LGHNA and CDR2 YNFKEQ. The length of the CDR3 is 15 residues. Trimming stripped 1 base from V and 4 bases from J, with 14 bases between. Here the CDR3 reads CASSQVVRGGYEQYF. The CDR3 region has the DNA TGTGCCAGCAGCCAAGTCGTCAGGGGGGGGTACGAGCAGTACTTC.

This clone has only one observation. The rearrangement links TRBV5-1 to TRBJ2-1; 12 bases are shared with TRBD2. After removal of 0 bases from V and 6 bases from J, the junction contained 7 bases not matched to a gene. This CDR3 is 17 amino acids long. The germline V gene has CDR1 SGHRS and CDR2 YFSETQ. Here the CDR3 DNA reads TGCGCCAGCAGCTTGGAACTAGCGGGAGGTGGGGGCAATGAGCAGTTCTTC. This gives the protein CASSLELAGGGGNEQFF.

V usage is TRBV5-4 and J usage is TRBJ2-7; weak D call: TRBD2 (6 bases). Germline lookup yields CDR1 SGHNT and CDR2 YYREEE (reference sequence). The length of the CDR3 is 14 residues. Trimming took 2 bases from V and 0 from J, leaving 9 bases between them. The CDR3 sequence: CASSFRGTSYEQYF. CDR3 coding DNA: TGTGCCAGCAGCTTTCGGGGGACCTCCTACGAGCAGTACTTC.

The gene calls are TRBV2 and TRBJ2-1; a weak D match, TRBD2 (6 bases). The germline V gene has CDR1 SNHLY and CDR2 FYNNEI. Trimming took 1 base from V and 14 from J, leaving 12 bases between them. CDR3 size: 12 residues. The CDR3 sequence is CASSEVGGVKFF. CDR3 bases: TGTGCCAGCAGTGAAGTAGGAGGGGTAAAGTTCTTC.

This sequence joins TRBV27 and TRBJ2-1, with D uncertain. From germline, CDR1 is MNHEY and CDR2 SMNVEV (reference sequence). CDR3 length: 12 residues. Trimming took off 2 bases at V and 7 bases at J, with 6 bases between the two ends. CDR3 DNA sequence: TGTGCCAGCAGTTTAACCGGGAATGAGCAGTTCTTC. Amino acids: CASSLTGNEQFF.

The gene calls are TRBV19 and TRBJ1-5; 9 nucleotides align to TRBD1. Trimming took 4 bases from V and 7 from J; bases not matched to a gene: 5. The germline gives CDR1 LNHDA, CDR2 SQIVND (reference sequence). This CDR3 is 14 amino acids long. The CDR3 sequence: CASSKQGAGQPQHF. As DNA, the CDR3 is TGTGCCAGTAGTAAACAGGGGGCGGGCCAGCCCCAGCATTTT.

This rearrangement joins TRBV11-2 to TRBJ1-1, with a weak D call TRBD1 (5 bases). The CDR3 is 17 amino acids. Germline CDR1 and CDR2: SGHAT and FQNNGV. The V end lost 1 base, the J end lost 0 bases, and 15 bases lay between the germline ends. CDR3 sequence (DNA): TGTGCCAGCAGCTTAGTCCCGGGACTCAATATGAACACTGAAGCTTTCTTT. As protein: CASSLVPGLNMNTEAFF.

The chain joins TRBV5-1 to TRBJ2-1; D is uncertain. Germline V CDR1 and CDR2: SGHRS, YFSETQ. V dropped 0 bases and J dropped 1 base, with 8 bases sitting between them. The CDR3 contains 15 residues. This chain's CDR3 is CASSLELSSYNEQFF. CDR3 in DNA: TGCGCCAGCAGCTTGGAACTGAGTTCCTACAATGAGCAGTTCTTC. Full variable domain (outside the CDR3, taken from reference TRBV5-1 and TRBJ2-1): KAGVTQTPRYLIKTRGQQVTLSCSPISGHRSVSWYQQTPGQGLQFLFEYFSETQRNKGNFPGRFSGRQFSNSRSEMNVSTLELGDSALYLCASSLELSSYNEQFFGPGTRLTVL.

V is TRBV11-3 and J is TRBJ1-3; D uncertain. The V end was cut by 0 bases, the J end by 0 bases, with 9 bases between. The CDR3 consists of 16 residues. Germline V gives CDR1 SGHNT, CDR2 YENEEA. DNA of the CDR3: TGTGCCAGCAGCTTAGAGCCAGATTACTCTGGAAACACCATATATTTT. Protein: CASSLEPDYSGNTIYF. The variable domain in full, with the rest retrieved from reference TRBV11-3 and TRBJ1-3, is EAGVVQSPRYKIIEKKQPVAFWCNPISGHNTLYWYLQNLGQGPELLIRYENEEAVDDSQLPKDRFSAERLKGVDSTLKIQPAELGDSAVYLCASSLEPDYSGNTIYFGEGSWLTVV.

The chain uses TRBV5-4 and TRBJ1-2; no firm D call. The CDR3 sequence is 13 residues long. Trimming removed 0 bases at V and 5 bases at J, with 8 bases between. Germline V CDR1 and CDR2: SGHNT, YYREEE (reference sequence). CDR3 sequence: CASSLAAAYGYTF. CDR3 in DNA: TGTGCCAGCAGCTTGGCGGCAGCATATGGCTACACCTTC.

This chain connects TRBV11-3 to TRBJ2-7; the D gene is possibly TRBD2 (6 bases). Germline loops: CDR1 SGHNT, CDR2 YENEEA. With 4 bases removed from V and 0 bases from J, the gap between germline ends came to 10 bases. The CDR3 is made up of 14 amino acids. The CDR3 DNA is TGTGCCAGCAGCTCGGACTACTACTCCTACGAGCAGTACTTC. This gives the protein CASSSDYYSYEQYF.

V and J are TRBV9 and TRBJ2-6; a weak D match, TRBD1 (6 bases). V was shortened by 3 bases and J by 1 base, with 14 bases between the two germline ends. CDR3 size: 17 residues. Germline CDR1 SGDLS, CDR2 YYNGEE. The CDR3 coding sequence is TGTGCCAGCAGCGCCTATTCCGGACAGTCTGGGGCCAACGTCCTGACTTTC. Protein: CASSAYSGQSGANVLTF.

This rearrangement joins TRBV5-6 to TRBJ2-3, with 11 bases that match TRBD2. The CDR3 contains 15 residues. Germline V gene sequence: CDR1 SGHDT, CDR2 YYEEEE. Trimming took 0 bases from V and 5 from J; bases not matched to a gene: 2. The CDR3 region is CASSLEGLAGDTQYF. The CDR3 DNA reads TGTGCCAGCAGCTTGGAAGGACTAGCGGGAGATACGCAGTATTTT.

J is TRBJ2-5 and V is TRBV11-3; D remains ambiguous. This CDR3 spans 15 amino acids. V was cut by 5 bases and J by 0 bases, with 13 bases left in between. CDR1 is SGHNT, CDR2 YENEEA, per germline. Here the CDR3 reads CASSPTGGDQETQYF. The DNA of the CDR3 is TGTGCCAGCAGCCCCACCGGCGGAGACCAAGAGACCCAGTACTTC.

The V gene is TRBV6-5, the J gene TRBJ2-1; D is unresolved. CDR3 length equals 15 residues. The germline gives CDR1 MNHEY, CDR2 SVGAGI. V was pared by 2 bases and J by 9 bases, with 17 bases between. The CDR3, as DNA: TGTGCCAGCAGTTACATGGTTGGTGGTGGCGGTGAGCAGTTCTTC. Translating it yields CASSYMVGGGGEQFF.

The gene calls are TRBV13 and TRBJ1-4; the D is unclear. Germline CDR1 is PRHDT and CDR2 is FYEKMQ (reference sequence). V gave up 5 bases and J gave up 5 bases, with 12 bases separating them. The CDR3 length is 14 residues. This chain's CDR3 is CASSPGGRNEKLFF. The DNA for the CDR3 is TGTGCCAGCAGCCCGGGCGGCAGAAATGAAAAACTGTTTTTT.

The rearrangement uses TRBV7-9 and TRBJ1-1, with a weak D call TRBD1 (6 bases). The CDR3 contains 16 residues. In germline, CDR1 is SEHNR, CDR2 FQNEAQ (reference sequence). V was shortened by 3 bases and J by 2 bases, with 16 bases between the two germline ends. The CDR3 region has the DNA TGTGCCAGCAGCTTGGGTAACAGGGATGGAAACACTGAAGCTTTCTTT. As protein: CASSLGNRDGNTEAFF.

This chain links TRBV6-1 with TRBJ2-7; 7 nucleotides match TRBD1. With 4 bases clipped from V and 0 bases from J, the junction kept 3 bases outside the gene matches. The CDR3 has 14 residues. CDR1 and CDR2 from the germline V gene are MNHNS and SASEGT. The CDR3 reads CASSVNRGSYEQYF. The CDR3 nucleotides read TGTGCCAGCAGTGTTAACAGGGGCTCCTACGAGCAGTACTTC.

Note on this clone: The same CDR3 also results from other DNA sequences found in this sample. The chain is built from TRBV27 and TRBJ1-2; 7 nucleotides line up with TRBD1. V shed 6 bases and J 2 bases; nucleotides not matched to a gene: 0. CDR3 size: 12 residues. Germline V gene data show CDR1 as MNHEY and CDR2 as SMNVEV (reference sequence). The CDR3 sequence is CASRTGNYGYTF. The CDR3 DNA is TGTGCCAGCAGGACAGGGAACTATGGCTACACCTTC.

This clone showed up just once. The chain links TRBV29-1 to TRBJ2-1; possible D gene TRBD1, 6 bases. The CDR3 consists of 15 residues. CDR1 is SQVTM and CDR2 is ANQGSEA in the germline V gene. V was shortened by 0 bases and J by 5 bases, with 14 bases between the two germline ends. CDR3 DNA: TGCAGCGTTGAAGATCACGGTGGGGGCCACAATGAGCAGTTCTTC. It yields the protein CSVEDHGGGHNEQFF.